This record looks at one T cell receptor beta chain sequence and its context. Its antigen is not known. The trim removed 2 bases at V and 3 bases at J, leaving 7 bases unmatched. Germline lookup yields CDR1 SGHRS and CDR2 YFSETQ. CDR3 size: 16 residues. The data are from a study of shared clonotypes between healthy human individuals. Original processing notes: ImmunoSEQ junction-only sequences lacked quality scores, so their filtering differed. The table came from immunoSEQ multiplex PCR; TCRdb's copy has only in-frame clones and leaves some out. Clone size and V and J calls were adopted from that table, with D and trimming inferred from the DNA. The sample has roughly 1,000,000 clones; approximately 80% are singletons. Study-wide points: Exclusively blood specimens were collected; tissue repertoires likely differ.

The sample comprised memory CD4+ T cells from PBMCs. This sample's subset: CD45RA-negative fraction. The receptor was derived from a man in his late teens or twenties in good health. Some clones in this sample may be carry-over from other donors' samples. The rearrangement joins TRBV5-1 to TRBJ2-3, with TRBD2 matching 9 bases. CDR3: CASSFGGRAGTDTQYF. The CDR3 DNA reads TGCGCCAGCAGCTTCGGCGGGAGGGCCGGTACAGATACGCAGTATTTT. Full variable domain (missing parts from reference TRBV5-1 and TRBJ2-3): KAGVTQTPRYLIKTRGQQVTLSCSPISGHRSVSWYQQTPGQGLQFLFEYFSETQRNKGNFPGRFSGRQFSNSRSEMNVSTLELGDSALYLCASSFGGRAGTDTQYFGPGTRLTVL.